The 31 T cell receptor beta chains presented below share a single source sample, sequenced in a study of long-term antiretroviral therapy in people with HIV. It was version v3.0 of the immunoSEQ assay that was run at survey level. Repertoires were generated with immunoSEQ multiplex PCR, while TCRdb's copy carries only in-frame clones and drops some. The sample has about 14,000 clones, approximately 86% seen once; the top ten hold approximately 10%. The sequences come from unsorted PBMCs, collected 6.2 years after starting antiretroviral therapy. The receptor source for this set is a man in his forties or fifties with HIV.

The chain recombines TRBV14 with TRBJ2-7; D remains unclear. Trimming pared 0 bases from V and 2 bases from J, leaving 5 bases between. The germline gives CDR1 SGHDN, CDR2 FVKESK. The CDR3 loop spans 13 amino acids. CDR3 sequence (DNA): TGTGCCAGCAGCCAAGAGAGGCCCTACGAGCAGTACTTC. Its translation is CASSQERPYEQYF.

This rearrangement joins TRBV7-2 to TRBJ2-7, with 15 bases matching TRBD2. V shed 1 base, J shed 4 bases, and the junction held 2 bases outside the gene matches. Germline V gene sequence: CDR1 SGHTA, CDR2 FQGNSA. The CDR3 has 16 residues. The CDR3 region is CASSLEGTSGRYEQYF. In nucleotides, the CDR3 is TGTGCCAGCAGCTTAGAGGGGACTAGCGGGAGGTACGAGCAGTACTTC.

The chain couples TRBV4-3 to TRBJ2-1; D not resolved. CDR1 LGHNA and CDR2 YSLEER come from the germline V gene. This CDR3 comprises 15 residues. Deletions cut 0 bases from V and 0 bases from J, with 6 bases between. The CDR3 DNA reads TGCGCCAGCAGCCAAGAGAAAGCCTCCTACAATGAGCAGTTCTTC. Its translation is CASSQEKASYNEQFF.

The chain couples TRBV10-3 to TRBJ2-3; TRBD1 aligns across 7 bases. Germline-derived CDR1 and CDR2 are ENHRY and SYGVKD. The CDR3 consists of 15 residues. Trimming removed 6 bases from V and 4 bases from J; junction bases left unmatched: 10. The CDR3 region is CAIRGALDRADTQYF. Here the CDR3 DNA reads TGTGCCATCAGGGGAGCGTTAGACAGGGCAGATACGCAGTATTTT.

As DNA, the CDR3 is TGTGCCAGCAGCTCTAGAGGCGATACGCAGTATTTT. The encoded protein is CASSSRGDTQYF. The V and J genes are TRBV11-3 and TRBJ2-3; D remains unclear. Trimming removed 4 bases from V and 6 bases from J, with 8 bases in between. From germline, CDR1 is SGHNT and CDR2 YENEEA. The CDR3 sequence is 12 residues long.

The rearrangement links TRBV5-4 to TRBJ2-5; D possibly corresponds to TRBD2 (7 bases). The germline V and J ends were trimmed by 1 base and 4 bases, with 17 bases remaining between them. Germline V gene data show CDR1 as SGHNT and CDR2 as YYREEE (reference sequence). This CDR3 region has 16 residues. CDR3 DNA sequence: TGTGCCAGCAGCTTGTTGGGGAGGGGGGAAAGAGAGACCCAGTACTTC. Amino acid sequence: CASSLLGRGERETQYF.

This clone was detected only once. V and J are TRBV27 and TRBJ2-3, with 12 bases that match TRBD2. V dropped 4 bases and J dropped 4; count of bases not matched to a gene: 12. The germline gives CDR1 MNHEY, CDR2 SMNVEV (reference sequence). This CDR3 contains 18 residues. The CDR3 spells CASSSFLTSGSSADTQYF. In DNA form, the CDR3 reads TGTGCCAGCAGTTCCTTCTTGACTAGCGGGAGTTCCGCAGATACGCAGTATTTT.

In nucleotides, the CDR3 is TGTGCCAGTAGTGCCCCCCTCGCGCGGGAGAACAATGAGCAGTTCTTC. Amino acids: CASSAPLARENNEQFF. The genes are TRBV19 and TRBJ2-1, with 7 bases lining up with TRBD2. Germline CDR1 reads LNHDA; CDR2 reads SQIVND (reference sequence). The length of the CDR3 is 16 residues. V shed 5 bases, J shed 5 bases, and the junction held 12 bases outside the gene matches.

The gene calls are TRBV28 and TRBJ2-1, with D hard to call. Germline V gene sequence: CDR1 MDHEN, CDR2 SYDVKM. V was clipped by 6 bases and J by 10 bases, with 16 bases between them. This CDR3 comprises 13 residues. The CDR3 sequence: CASRPTPQAEQFF. In DNA form, the CDR3 reads TGTGCCAGCAGACCGACCCCCCAGGCCGAGCAGTTCTTC.

The chain joins TRBV6-6 to TRBJ2-5; the D is unclear. Germline V gene data show CDR1 as MNHNY and CDR2 as SVGAGI (reference sequence). Trimming took off 0 bases at V and 4 bases at J, with 12 bases between the two ends. This CDR3 is 15 amino acids long. The CDR3 loop is CASSYSILGPETQYF. The CDR3, as DNA: TGTGCCAGCAGTTACTCGATTTTAGGACCAGAGACCCAGTACTTC.

The gene calls are TRBV6-5 and TRBJ1-1; D not resolved. Germline V gene lookup returns CDR1 MNHEY and CDR2 SVGAGI. Trimming shortened V by 0 bases and J by 7 bases, and 9 bases separated the two germline ends. This CDR3 is 13 amino acids long. CDR3 nucleotides: TGTGCCAGCAGTTACTCGAATACGGGTGAAGCTTTCTTT. It translates to CASSYSNTGEAFF.

This clone turned up a few times. The chain uses TRBV29-1 and TRBJ2-7; D may match TRBD1 or TRBD2 (6 bases each). Trimming took 5 bases from V and 3 from J, leaving 14 bases between them. Germline V lookup: CDR1 SQVTM, CDR2 ANQGSEA. The CDR3 loop spans 13 amino acids. In DNA form, the CDR3 reads TGCAGCGTTAGAGAGGGGGGCGGCTACGAGCAGTACTTC. It encodes CSVREGGGYEQYF.

This clone was counted once. V is TRBV18 and J is TRBJ2-3, with TRBD1 matching over 10 bases. Germline assignment: CDR1 KGHSH and CDR2 LQKENI. J was trimmed by 4 bases and V by 3 bases; bases with no gene match: 10. This CDR3 has 17 amino acids. CDR3 loop: CASSPFSPGQGPDTQYF. CDR3 nucleotides: TGTGCCAGCTCACCTTTTTCCCCGGGACAGGGGCCAGATACGCAGTATTTT. Supplemented by reference TRBV18 and TRBJ2-3, the full variable domain reads NAGVMQNPRHLVRRRGQEARLRCSPMKGHSHVYWYRQLPEEGLKFMVYLQKENIIDESGMPKERFSAEFPKEGPSILRIQQVVRGDSAAYFCASSPFSPGQGPDTQYFGPGTRLTVL.

This clone occurred once. J is TRBJ2-7 and V is TRBV5-6, with 7 nucleotides matching TRBD2. The ends lost 7 bases at V and 3 bases at J; junction bases unmatched: 16. CDR3 length equals 16 residues. Germline values: CDR1 SGHDT, CDR2 YYEEEE. The CDR3 DNA follows: TGTGCCAGCCATTCGAGGGAGGGCTCCCAAATCTACGAGCAGTACTTC. Translating gives CASHSREGSQIYEQYF.

This sequence joins TRBV18 and TRBJ1-5; no firm D call. The CDR3 has 13 residues. The germline V and J ends were trimmed by 6 bases and 5 bases, with 11 bases remaining between them. The germline V gene has CDR1 KGHSH and CDR2 LQKENI. The CDR3 loop is CASSTGPDQPQHF. The CDR3 nucleotides read TGTGCCAGCTCGACCGGGCCGGATCAGCCCCAGCATTTT.

The rearrangement links TRBV29-1 to TRBJ1-1; D is ambiguous. This CDR3 has 12 residues. CDR1 SQVTM and CDR2 ANQGSEA come from the germline V gene. The V end was cut by 4 bases, the J end by 2 bases, with 8 bases between. CDR3 nucleotide sequence: TGCAGCGTTGTATCTGTAAACACTGAAGCTTTCTTT. Protein product: CSVVSVNTEAFF.

This rearrangement joins TRBV7-9 to TRBJ2-7; no clear D. Germline V gene sequence: CDR1 SEHNR, CDR2 FQNEAQ (reference sequence). The ends were cut back, 0 bases at V and 3 bases at J, with 3 bases in the middle. This CDR3 spans 12 amino acids. CDR3 nucleotides: TGTGCCAGCAGCTTAGCGCTCTACGAGCAGTACTTC. This translates into CASSLALYEQYF. Full variable domain (missing parts from reference TRBV7-9 and TRBJ2-7): DTGVSQNPRHKITKRGQNVTFRCDPISEHNRLYWYRQTLGQGPEFLTYFQNEAQLEKSRLLSDRFSAERPKGSFSTLEIQRTEQGDSAMYLCASSLALYEQYFGPGTRLTVT.

This clone was recorded a few times. The chain employs TRBV28 and TRBJ2-3, with 8 bases fitting TRBD1. The CDR3 runs to 15 residues. Trimming took 7 bases from V and 6 from J; bases not matched to a gene: 12. The V gene's germline CDR1 is MDHEN and CDR2 SYDVKM. As DNA, the CDR3 is TGTGCCAGCACCCGGACAGGGAGATATACCGATACGCAGTATTTT. This sequence encodes CASTRTGRYTDTQYF.

The chain couples TRBV4-3 to TRBJ1-1; D is unclear. Per the germline V gene, CDR1 is LGHNA and CDR2 is YSLEER. This CDR3 is 13 amino acids long. Trimming cost V 1 base and J 1 base, with 4 bases left between them. CDR3 sequence reads: CASSQVPNTEAFF. The CDR3, as DNA: TGCGCCAGCAGCCAAGTCCCGAACACTGAAGCTTTCTTT.

The gene calls are TRBV6-1 and TRBJ2-1; maybe TRBD2 (6 bases). The CDR3 is 16 amino acids. V shed 4 bases and J shed 0 bases, with 13 bases lying between them. Germline lookup yields CDR1 MNHNS and CDR2 SASEGT. The CDR3 region is CASSAPDGSSYNEQFF. The CDR3 coding sequence is TGTGCCAGCAGTGCCCCGGACGGGAGCTCCTACAATGAGCAGTTCTTC.

This chain connects TRBV4-1 to TRBJ1-2; D perhaps matches TRBD1 (6 bases). Between the trimmed V and J ends, which lost 5 bases and 2 bases, there was a span of 12 bases. CDR3 length: 14 residues. CDR1 and CDR2 from the germline V gene are MGHRA and YSYEKL. CDR3 sequence: CASSGGQINYGYTF. DNA for the CDR3: TGCGCCAGCAGCGGCGGACAGATCAACTATGGCTACACCTTC.

V gene TRBV5-1 combines with J gene TRBJ2-1; 10 positions agree with TRBD2. V trimming: 0 bases; J trimming: 10 bases; junction bases outside the gene matches: 7. The length of the CDR3 is 15 residues. Germline loops: CDR1 SGHRS, CDR2 YFSETQ. This chain's CDR3 is CASSLGLAGVSEQFF. The CDR3 coding sequence is TGCGCCAGCAGCTTGGGGCTAGCGGGAGTGAGCGAGCAGTTCTTC. Based on the CDR3 plus reference TRBV5-1 and TRBJ2-1, the full variable domain is KAGVTQTPRYLIKTRGQQVTLSCSPISGHRSVSWYQQTPGQGLQFLFEYFSETQRNKGNFPGRFSGRQFSNSRSEMNVSTLELGDSALYLCASSLGLAGVSEQFFGPGTRLTVL.

V and J are TRBV11-1 and TRBJ1-4; D is unresolved. V lost 4 bases to trimming and J lost 0 bases, with 15 bases between them. The CDR3 has 17 amino acids. The germline gives CDR1 SGHAT, CDR2 FQDESV (reference sequence). CDR3 sequence: CASSSGGRSATNEKLFF. CDR3 in DNA: TGTGCCAGCAGCTCAGGAGGACGTTCCGCAACTAATGAAAAACTGTTTTTT. Looking up the rest from reference TRBV11-1 and TRBJ1-4 gives the full variable domain: EAEVAQSPRYKITEKSQAVAFWCDPISGHATLYWYRQILGQGPELLVQFQDESVVDDSQLPKDRFSAERLKGVDSTLKIQPAELGDSAMYLCASSSGGRSATNEKLFFGSGTQLSVL.

The chain joins TRBV15 to TRBJ2-1; 9 positions agree with TRBD2. This CDR3 spans 17 amino acids. The germline V gene has CDR1 LNHNV and CDR2 YYDKDF (reference sequence). Trimming cost V 2 bases and J 5 bases; bases outside gene matches: 10. CDR3 DNA: TGTGCCACCAGCAGATCGACCACTAGCGGGCCAAACAATGAGCAGTTCTTC. Translation: CATSRSTTSGPNNEQFF. Together with reference TRBV15 and TRBJ2-1, the CDR3 gives the full variable domain: DAMVIQNPRYQVTQFGKPVTLSCSQTLNHNVMYWYQQKSSQAPKLLFHYYDKDFNNEADTPDNFQSRRPNTSFCFLDIRSPGLGDTAMYLCATSRSTTSGPNNEQFFGPGTRLTVL.

This CDR3 reads CASRYSSSLTDTQYF. DNA for the CDR3: TGTGCCAGCAGGTATTCGAGTTCCCTCACAGATACGCAGTATTTT. V and J are TRBV2 and TRBJ2-3; D is unclear. Germline CDR1 is SNHLY and CDR2 is FYNNEI. Trimming left V 6 bases short and J 2 bases short, with 15 bases between. The CDR3 has 15 amino acids.

J is TRBJ2-2 and V is TRBV27; weak D call: TRBD2 (6 bases). The CDR3 is 16 residues long. The germline V and J ends were trimmed by 5 bases and 0 bases, with 13 bases remaining between them. Germline V lookup: CDR1 MNHEY, CDR2 SMNVEV (reference sequence). CDR3 coding DNA: TGTGCCAGCAGTCAACTCGGGGGTCCGAACACCGGGGAGCTGTTTTTT. Protein sequence: CASSQLGGPNTGELFF.

The rearrangement joins TRBV7-8 to TRBJ1-5, with unresolved D. The CDR3 has 14 residues. V lost 1 base, J lost 7 bases, and 11 bases lay in between. Germline loops: CDR1 SGHVS, CDR2 FQNEAQ. The CDR3 reads CASSLGREEQPQHF. The CDR3 region has the DNA TGTGCCAGCAGCTTAGGTCGGGAGGAACAGCCCCAGCATTTT.

In this sample, this clone turned up once. The CDR3 nucleotides read TGTGCCTGGAGCGCAAGAGGGAACACTGAAGCTTTCTTT. It encodes CAWSARGNTEAFF. The chain couples TRBV30 to TRBJ1-1; D ambiguous. This CDR3 is 13 amino acids long. Germline V gene data show CDR1 as GTSNPN and CDR2 as SVGIG (reference sequence). V dropped 3 bases and J dropped 1 base, with 9 bases sitting between them. Using reference TRBV30 and TRBJ1-1 for the parts outside the CDR3, the full variable domain is SQTIHQWPATLVQPVGSPLSLECTVEGTSNPNLYWYRQAAGRGLQLLFYSVGIGQISSEVPQNLSASRPQDRQFILSSKKLLLSDSGFYLCAWSARGNTEAFFGQGTRLTVV.

J is TRBJ1-2 and V is TRBV9; D remains unclear. V was shortened by 4 bases and J by 7 bases, with 17 bases between the two germline ends. The CDR3 is 14 residues long. CDR1 is SGDLS, CDR2 YYNGEE, per germline. The CDR3 sequence: CASSQEWGKSGYTF. Here the CDR3 DNA reads TGTGCCAGCAGCCAAGAATGGGGAAAATCTGGCTACACCTTC.

V and J are TRBV30 and TRBJ1-2; no firm D call. Trimming stripped 2 bases from V and 6 bases from J, with 13 bases between. The CDR3 runs to 13 residues. Looked up from germline, CDR1 is GTSNPN and CDR2 is SVGIG (reference sequence). The CDR3 DNA reads as TGTGCCTGGAGTTATATGGGAGGCGATGGCTACACCTTC. Its translation is CAWSYMGGDGYTF.

V gene TRBV19 combines with J gene TRBJ2-7, with 8 bases aligning to TRBD1. The trim removed 5 bases at V and 6 bases at J, leaving 6 bases unmatched. CDR1 LNHDA and CDR2 SQIVND come from the germline V gene (reference sequence). This CDR3 is built from 13 residues. CDR3 loop: CASSSSTGVEQYF. The CDR3 coding sequence is TGTGCCAGTAGTTCTTCGACAGGGGTCGAGCAGTACTTC.